The 22 T cell receptor beta chains in this list originate from one sample, sequenced in a study of CD8+ T cells in alopecia areata. Treatment here: oral pan-JAK inhibitor, 5-10 mg twice daily. It was cDNA, reverse transcribed from extracted RNA, that served as the sequencing template. Clones were read by immunoSEQ multiplex PCR, and TCRdb kept only the in-frame ones, dropping some. The sample holds 180,000 or so clones, 58% seen once. The input for sequencing was CD4+ T cells sorted from blood, taken at week 24, from a patient treated with tofacitinib. Receptors were obtained from a human donor with alopecia areata.

Comment on this clone: One end of the junction fails to match germline, which may point to a read error. This same CDR3 is encoded by further DNA sequences in the sample. The J gene is TRBJ2-2, the V gene TRBV5-1; maybe TRBD2 (6 bases). CDR1 and CDR2 (germline): SGHRS, YFSETQ. This CDR3 contains 15 residues. For the CDR3, the DNA is TGCGCCAGCACTATTGAAGATCCCTCAGGCGGGGAGCTGTTTTTC. Its translation: CASTIEDPSGGELFF.

V is TRBV4-1 and J is TRBJ2-3; D ambiguous. This CDR3 comprises 13 residues. Trimming took 0 bases from V and 4 from J, leaving 5 bases between them. Germline values: CDR1 MGHRA, CDR2 YSYEKL. This CDR3 is CASSQDRPDTQYF. CDR3 DNA sequence: TGCGCCAGCAGCCAAGACAGGCCAGATACGCAGTATTTT.

This clone has more than one count but fewer than ten. J is TRBJ2-6 and V is TRBV5-1, with 8 bases fitting TRBD1. Trimming removed 2 bases from V and 1 base from J; junction bases left unmatched: 8. CDR1 is SGHRS and CDR2 is YFSETQ in the germline V gene. CDR3 length: 18 amino acids. The chain's CDR3 is CASSFSGTGASGANVLTF. The CDR3 DNA sequence: TGCGCCAGCAGCTTCTCCGGGACAGGAGCTTCTGGGGCCAACGTCCTGACTTTC.

The CDR3: CASSPGGQGIYEQYF. CDR3 coding DNA: TGTGCCAGCAGCCCTGGGGGACAGGGGATCTACGAGCAGTACTTC. V usage is TRBV5-5 and J usage is TRBJ2-7; 10 nucleotides align to TRBD1. V shed 4 bases, J shed 3 bases, and the junction held 7 bases outside the gene matches. The CDR3 is 15 residues long. The germline CDR1 and CDR2 sequences are SGHKS and YYEKEE (reference sequence).

The V and J genes are TRBV29-1 and TRBJ1-1; tentative D call: TRBD1 (5 bases). CDR3 length equals 11 residues. V dropped 7 bases and J dropped 1 base, with 7 bases sitting between them. Germline V gives CDR1 SQVTM, CDR2 ANQGSEA. The CDR3 protein is CSGGRNTEAFF. CDR3 coding DNA: TGCAGCGGGGGGAGGAACACTGAAGCTTTCTTT.

The CDR3 protein is CASSLWETQYF. DNA of the CDR3: TGTGCCAGCAGCTTGTGGGAGACCCAGTACTTC. V is TRBV5-6 and J is TRBJ2-5; D is undetermined. The CDR3 totals 11 residues. In germline, CDR1 is SGHDT, CDR2 YYEEEE. Trimming removed 1 base from V and 5 bases from J, with 3 bases in between.

V and J are TRBV5-1 and TRBJ2-1, with 7 bases matching TRBD2. With 2 bases clipped from V and 5 bases from J, the junction kept 7 bases outside the gene matches. The CDR3 totals 15 residues. The germline CDR1 and CDR2 sequences are SGHRS and YFSETQ. CDR3 nucleotide sequence: TGCGCCAGCAGCTTTCAGGGAGGGATAAACAATGAGCAGTTCTTC. It is translated as CASSFQGGINNEQFF.

This clone has a single count. V gene TRBV18 combines with J gene TRBJ1-1, with 11 bases that match TRBD1. The CDR3 consists of 16 residues. V lost 0 bases to trimming and J lost 7 bases; unmatched junction nucleotides: 7. The germline CDR1 and CDR2 sequences are KGHSH and LQKENI. The CDR3 sequence: CASSPPSGQGAGEAFF. The CDR3 DNA reads as TGTGCCAGCTCACCACCGTCCGGACAGGGGGCTGGTGAAGCTTTCTTT.

This clone was picked up one time. The J gene is TRBJ2-3, the V gene TRBV5-1; D gene unclear. Trimming left V 0 bases short and J 3 bases short, with 8 bases between. The CDR3 totals 14 residues. Germline V lookup: CDR1 SGHRS, CDR2 YFSETQ. The CDR3 reads CASSLGSTTDTQYF. The CDR3 DNA reads TGCGCCAGCAGCTTGGGTAGTACGACAGATACGCAGTATTTT.

The genes are TRBV14 and TRBJ2-1; weak D call: TRBD2 (5 bases). The CDR3 has 14 residues. CDR1 SGHDN and CDR2 FVKESK come from the germline V gene. V was cut by 1 base and J by 6 bases, with 10 bases left in between. In DNA form, the CDR3 reads TGTGCCAGCAGCCAAGTGGCCGGGATCAATGAGCAGTTCTTC. Amino acid sequence: CASSQVAGINEQFF.

This sequence joins TRBV4-1 and TRBJ1-5; D gene unclear. Germline V gives CDR1 MGHRA, CDR2 YSYEKL. The CDR3 has 15 residues. The V gene lost 4 bases and the J gene lost 0 bases, with 10 bases spanning the gap. CDR3 DNA: TGCGCCAGCAGCCTTGACGCATATAGCAATCAGCCCCAGCATTTT. This gives the protein CASSLDAYSNQPQHF.

The chain employs TRBV7-2 and TRBJ2-5, with D possibly TRBD2 on 7 matching bases. Germline assignment: CDR1 SGHTA and CDR2 FQGNSA. V dropped 5 bases and J dropped 7 bases, with 14 bases sitting between them. This CDR3 region has 13 residues. CDR3 in DNA: TGTGCCAGCAGCCCGACTAGCAGGGGGACCCAGTACTTC. It encodes CASSPTSRGTQYF.

The V and J genes are TRBV30 and TRBJ2-2, with D possibly being TRBD1 or TRBD2 (5 bases each). The CDR3 extends over 13 amino acids. Germline V lookup: CDR1 GTSNPN, CDR2 SVGIG (reference sequence). V was pared by 4 bases and J by 3 bases, with 9 bases between. CDR3 DNA: TGTGCCTGGACGGGACGCCACACCGGGGAGCTGTTTTTT. Its translation is CAWTGRHTGELFF.

J is TRBJ2-7 and V is TRBV11-2; 13 bases agree with TRBD2. CDR1 SGHAT and CDR2 FQNNGV come from the germline V gene. Trimming cost V 3 bases and J 4 bases; bases outside gene matches: 0. The CDR3 has 14 amino acids. The CDR3 nucleotides are TGTGCCAGCAGCTTGACTAGCGGGAGGTACGAGCAGTACTTC. Protein sequence: CASSLTSGRYEQYF.

This clone has a handful of counts. This chain links TRBV6-5 with TRBJ2-7; 7 bases are a match to TRBD2. From germline, CDR1 is MNHEY and CDR2 SVGAGI. V was pared by 6 bases and J by 0 bases, with 8 bases of the junction left unmatched. This CDR3 has 15 residues. The CDR3 sequence: CASRRAGLDSYEQYF. The DNA of the CDR3 is TGTGCCAGCAGGCGAGCGGGACTTGACTCCTACGAGCAGTACTTC.

The rearrangement joins TRBV7-2 to TRBJ1-5; tentative D call: TRBD1 (6 bases). The CDR3 runs 12 residues. With 4 bases removed from V and 7 bases from J, the gap between germline ends came to 8 bases. Germline values: CDR1 SGHTA, CDR2 FQGNSA. The CDR3 spells CASSSGDQPQHF. In nucleotides, the CDR3 is TGTGCCAGCAGCTCAGGGGACCAGCCCCAGCATTTT.

This clone showed up just a few times. The V call is TRBV5-1, the J call TRBJ2-7, with a tentative D call TRBD1 (6 bases). Germline CDR1 and CDR2: SGHRS and YFSETQ. This CDR3 has 16 residues. Trimming left V 5 bases short and J 0 bases short, with 18 bases between. The CDR3 loop is CASRLRTLGASYEQYF. As DNA, the CDR3 is TGCGCCAGCAGGTTGAGGACTCTGGGGGCCTCCTACGAGCAGTACTTC. The variable domain in full, with the rest retrieved from reference TRBV5-1 and TRBJ2-7, is KAGVTQTPRYLIKTRGQQVTLSCSPISGHRSVSWYQQTPGQGLQFLFEYFSETQRNKGNFPGRFSGRQFSNSRSEMNVSTLELGDSALYLCASRLRTLGASYEQYFGPGTRLTVT.

The rearrangement links TRBV30 to TRBJ1-2, with TRBD1 identical over 8 bases. V was pared by 5 bases and J by 8 bases, with 4 bases of the junction left unmatched. Germline assignment: CDR1 GTSNPN and CDR2 SVGIG (reference sequence). The CDR3 runs to 11 residues. The CDR3 bases are TGTGCCTGGGACAGGGGCGTGGGCTACACCTTC. Protein product: CAWDRGVGYTF.

DNA for the CDR3: TGTGCCAGCAGTTTACAGGGGGCCGCGGGTGGCTACACCTTC. This gives the protein CASSLQGAAGGYTF. This sequence joins TRBV6-5 and TRBJ1-2; 9 bases agree with TRBD1. Germline V CDR1 and CDR2: MNHEY, SVGAGI. V dropped 4 bases and J dropped 7; count of bases not matched to a gene: 7. The CDR3 loop spans 14 amino acids.

The chain links TRBV28 to TRBJ2-1; D unresolved. Germline assignment: CDR1 MDHEN and CDR2 SYDVKM. The CDR3 covers 11 residues. Trimming left V 4 bases short and J 8 bases short, with 6 bases between. The DNA of the CDR3 is TGTGCCAGCAGTTCTAGAGATGAGCAGTTCTTC. Its translation is CASSSRDEQFF.

V and J are TRBV5-1 and TRBJ2-7, with 11 bases aligning to TRBD2. The junction had 12 bases not matched to a gene; V was cut back by 4 bases and J by 3 bases. The CDR3 has 17 residues. Looked up from germline, CDR1 is SGHRS and CDR2 is YFSETQ. CDR3 nucleotide sequence: TGCGCCAGCAGCCGGGTAGGTACCGGGACTAGCGGCTACGAGCAGTACTTC. This encodes CASSRVGTGTSGYEQYF.

The chain employs TRBV2 and TRBJ2-5; TRBD2 matches 10 bases. There are 17 residues in the CDR3. V was clipped by 6 bases and J by 6 bases; unmatched bases: 16. Germline values: CDR1 SNHLY, CDR2 FYNNEI. Written as DNA, the CDR3 is TGTGCCAGCAGGCCTACTACTAGCGGGGAGGTCATGAAGACCCAGTACTTC. Amino acids: CASRPTTSGEVMKTQYF. Full variable domain (missing parts from reference TRBV2 and TRBJ2-5): EPEVTQTPSHQVTQMGQEVILRCVPISNHLYFYWYRQILGQKVEFLVSFYNNEISEKSEIFDDQFSVERPDGSNFTLKIRSTKLEDSAMYFCASRPTTSGEVMKTQYFGPGTRLLVL.